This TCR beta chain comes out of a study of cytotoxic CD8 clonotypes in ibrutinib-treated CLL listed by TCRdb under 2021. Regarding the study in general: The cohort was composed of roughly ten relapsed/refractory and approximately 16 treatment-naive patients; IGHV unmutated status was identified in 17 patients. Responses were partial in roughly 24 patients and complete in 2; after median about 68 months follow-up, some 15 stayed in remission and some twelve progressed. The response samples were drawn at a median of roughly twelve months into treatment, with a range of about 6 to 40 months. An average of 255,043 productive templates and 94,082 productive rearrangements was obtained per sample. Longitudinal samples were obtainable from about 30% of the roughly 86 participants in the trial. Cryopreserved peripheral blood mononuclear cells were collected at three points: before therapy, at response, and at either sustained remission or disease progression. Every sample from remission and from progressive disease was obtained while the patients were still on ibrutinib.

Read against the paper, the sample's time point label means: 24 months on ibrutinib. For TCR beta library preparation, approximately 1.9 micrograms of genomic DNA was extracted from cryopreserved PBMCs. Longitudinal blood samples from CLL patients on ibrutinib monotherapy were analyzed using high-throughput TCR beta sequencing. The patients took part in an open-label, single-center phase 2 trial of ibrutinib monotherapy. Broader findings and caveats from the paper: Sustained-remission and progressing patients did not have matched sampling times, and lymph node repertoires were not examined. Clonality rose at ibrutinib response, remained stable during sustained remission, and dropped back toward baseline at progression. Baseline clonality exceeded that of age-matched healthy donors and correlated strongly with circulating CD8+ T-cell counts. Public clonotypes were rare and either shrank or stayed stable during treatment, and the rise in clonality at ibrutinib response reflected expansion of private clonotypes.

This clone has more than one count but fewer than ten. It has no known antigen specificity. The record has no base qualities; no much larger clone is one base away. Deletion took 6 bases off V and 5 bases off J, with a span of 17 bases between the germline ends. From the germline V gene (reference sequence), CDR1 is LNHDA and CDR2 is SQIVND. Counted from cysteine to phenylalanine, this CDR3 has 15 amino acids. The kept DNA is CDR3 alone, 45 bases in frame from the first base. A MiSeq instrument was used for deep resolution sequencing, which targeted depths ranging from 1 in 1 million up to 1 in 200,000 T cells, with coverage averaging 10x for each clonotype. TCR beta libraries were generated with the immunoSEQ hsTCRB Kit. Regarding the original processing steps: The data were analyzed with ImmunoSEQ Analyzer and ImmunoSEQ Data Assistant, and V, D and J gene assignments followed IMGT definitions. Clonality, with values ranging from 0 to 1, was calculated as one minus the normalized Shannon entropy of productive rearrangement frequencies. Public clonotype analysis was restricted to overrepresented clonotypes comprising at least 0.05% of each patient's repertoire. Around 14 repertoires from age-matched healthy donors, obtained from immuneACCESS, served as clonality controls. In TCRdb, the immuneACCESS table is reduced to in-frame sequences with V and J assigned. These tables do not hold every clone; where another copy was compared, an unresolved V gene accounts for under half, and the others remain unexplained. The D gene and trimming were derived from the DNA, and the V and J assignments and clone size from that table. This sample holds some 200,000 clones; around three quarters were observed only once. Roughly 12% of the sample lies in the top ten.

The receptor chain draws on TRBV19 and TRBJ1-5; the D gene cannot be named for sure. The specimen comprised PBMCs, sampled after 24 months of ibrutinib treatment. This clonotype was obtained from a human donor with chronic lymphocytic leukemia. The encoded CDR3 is CASSRFGGKDQPQHF. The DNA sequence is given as TGTGCCAGTAGCCGCTTTGGAGGGAAGGATCAGCCCCAGCATTTT.